This is a list of T cell receptor beta chains from one sample in a study of cytomegalovirus exposure and HLA in healthy donors. Using immunoSEQ multiplex PCR, the repertoire was profiled, and TCRdb retains in-frame clones only, with some absent. The table includes 100,000 or so clones, around 72% detected once. Material: PBMCs. The source of these receptors is a male donor in good health and CMV-seropositive. Both conserved end residues are part of each CDR3. A D gene is named only where the DNA matches it firmly. Rows give clone size only sometimes, using once, few, many, or a class for an expanded clone.

J,length,V,D,size,DNA,CDR3
TRBJ2-5,15,TRBV27,NA,once,TGTGCCAGCAGTCCGGGCGGATTGGGACTAGAGACCCAGTACTTC,CASSPGGLGLETQYF
TRBJ2-7,15,TRBV10-3,TRBD2,NA,TGTGCCATCAGTGAGACTAGCGGCAAAAACTACGAGCAGTACTTC,CAISETSGKNYEQYF
TRBJ2-7,15,TRBV19,TRBD1,few,TGTGCCAGTAGTATCGGGGACAGGGCTCTTAACGAGCAGTACTTC,CASSIGDRALNEQYF
TRBJ2-1,15,TRBV2,NA,NA,TGTGCCAGCAGTGGGTTGGGACAAGGAGTCGATGAGCAGTTCTTC,CASSGLGQGVDEQFF
TRBJ2-7,18,TRBV14,NA,few,TGTGCCAGCAGCGAAGGATCGACTTTTTCGATTTTTGGTGACGAGCAGTACTTC,CASSEGSTFSIFGDEQYF
TRBJ1-5,15,TRBV4-3,TRBD1,NA,TGCGCCAGCAGCCAAGCCTACAGGGGGGGGCAGCCCCAGCATTTT,CASSQAYRGGQPQHF
TRBJ2-5,14,TRBV5-1,TRBD2,NA,TGCGCCAGCACTCCGACTAGCGGGGAGGAGACCCAGTACTTC,CASTPTSGEETQYF
TRBJ1-2,15,TRBV11-2,TRBD1,few,TGTGCCAGCAGCTTAGTCCCAGGGGGCTGGTATGGCTACACCTTC,CASSLVPGGWYGYTF
TRBJ2-5,13,TRBV10-3,NA,NA,TGTGCCATCAGTGGGGTCAGGGGAGAGACCCAGTACTTC,CAISGVRGETQYF
TRBJ1-2,17,TRBV7-2,TRBD1,NA,TGTGCCAGCAGCTTCCGGGACAGTCATAAAAAATGGAATGGCTACACCTTC,CASSFRDSHKKWNGYTF
TRBJ1-4,14,TRBV19,NA,NA,TGTGCCAGTAGTATTGGACAGCTTACTGAAAAACTGTTTTTT,CASSIGQLTEKLFF
TRBJ2-1,14,TRBV5-4,TRBD2,NA,TGTGCCAGCAGCGTGTTGACTAGCGGGGGTGAGCAGTTCTTC,CASSVLTSGGEQFF
TRBJ2-7,14,TRBV7-9,NA,NA,TGTGCCAGCAGCTTAGATCTTATCGGCTACGAGCAGTACTTC,CASSLDLIGYEQYF
TRBJ2-3,13,TRBV11-3,NA,NA,TGTGCCAGCAGCTTCAGGGCAGCAGATACGCAGTATTTT,CASSFRAADTQYF
TRBJ2-7,12,TRBV9,NA,NA,TGTGCCAGCAGCGCGGACAGCTACGAGCAGTACTTC,CASSADSYEQYF
TRBJ2-1,13,TRBV5-8,TRBD1,once,TGTGCCAGCAGCTTTCGGACAGGGAACCGTCAGGTCTTC,CASSFRTGNRQVF
TRBJ2-1,15,TRBV27,NA,once,TGTGCCAGCAGTCCAGATACAGGGTCCTACAATGAGCAGTTCTTC,CASSPDTGSYNEQFF
TRBJ2-7,20,TRBV6-4,TRBD2,NA,TGTGCCAGCAGTGAGGACCCTACAGCGGGGCCACGAGAACAGGAATACGAGCAGTACTTC,CASSEDPTAGPREQEYEQYF
TRBJ2-1,13,TRBV5-1,NA,NA,TGCGCCAGCAGCTTGGTAGCAGATCCTGAGCAGTTCTTC,CASSLVADPEQFF
TRBJ1-2,15,TRBV30,NA,NA,TGTGCCAACCGGCGGGGGAACAGGGATAACTATGGCTACACCTTC,CANRRGNRDNYGYTF
TRBJ1-3,14,TRBV28,TRBD1,once,TGTGCCAGCAGTTTGGACAGGGCTGGAAACACCATATATTTT,CASSLDRAGNTIYF
TRBJ1-1,14,TRBV9,NA,NA,TGTGCCAGCAGCGTGTACGGACAGCCCACTGAAGCTTTCTTT,CASSVYGQPTEAFF
TRBJ2-7,15,TRBV2,NA,NA,TGTGCCAGCAGTCCCCTGGTCCCTATCTCCTACGAGCAGTACTTC,CASSPLVPISYEQYF
TRBJ2-3,15,TRBV5-1,TRBD2,few,TGCGCCAGCAGCTTGGTTGGCGGGGGGGAGGATACGCAGTATTTT,CASSLVGGGEDTQYF
TRBJ2-3,15,TRBV18,NA,NA,TGTGCCAGCTCACCGGGGGGACGGCTCACAGATACGCAGTATTTT,CASSPGGRLTDTQYF
TRBJ2-3,12,TRBV9,NA,NA,TGTGCCAGCAGTCGAGTGACAGATACGCAGTATTTT,CASSRVTDTQYF
TRBJ1-5,14,TRBV5-1,TRBD1,NA,TGCGCCAGCAGCCCAGGGACAGCAAATCAGCCCCAGCATTTT,CASSPGTANQPQHF
TRBJ1-2,13,TRBV5-4,NA,NA,TGTGCCAGCAGCTTGAACGGGAACTATGGCTACACCTTC,CASSLNGNYGYTF
TRBJ2-7,17,TRBV4-1,TRBD1,NA,TGCGCCAGCAGCCCGAACGAGTGGACAGGGGGATACTACGAGCAGTACTTC,CASSPNEWTGGYYEQYF
TRBJ2-3,19,TRBV14,TRBD2,once,TGTGCCAGCAGCTCCCGGACTAGCGGGGGGGTCTCCTCCACAGATACGCAGTATTTT,CASSSRTSGGVSSTDTQYF
TRBJ1-6,15,TRBV30,TRBD1,NA,TGTGCCTGGATTCCAGGGGGTATTCCGGGTTCACCCCTCCACTTT,CAWIPGGIPGSPLHF
TRBJ1-3,14,TRBV5-5,NA,NA,TGTGCCAGCAGCTTCGGGGGGGCTGGAAACACCATATATTTT,CASSFGGAGNTIYF
TRBJ2-7,15,TRBV5-6,TRBD2,NA,TGTGCCAGCAGCTTGGATCTAGCGGGGGGGCTCGAGCAGTACTTC,CASSLDLAGGLEQYF
TRBJ1-3,14,TRBV9,NA,NA,TGTGCCAGCAGCTTAAGGACTCGGGGGGACACCATATATTTT,CASSLRTRGDTIYF
TRBJ2-4,14,TRBV11-2,NA,NA,TGTGCCAGCAGCCCCACCGCTGGGGGGAACATTCAGTACTTC,CASSPTAGGNIQYF
TRBJ2-5,13,TRBV27,TRBD2,NA,TGTGCCAGCAGCCGTCCGGGGGGGGAGACCCAGTACTTC,CASSRPGGETQYF
TRBJ1-2,14,TRBV30,TRBD1,few,TGTGCCTGGAATGGAGGGGGCCCTAACTATGGCTACACCTTC,CAWNGGGPNYGYTF
TRBJ1-1,14,TRBV27,NA,NA,TGTGCCAGCAGTTTACGCAGGGGTGACACTGAAGCTTTCTTT,CASSLRRGDTEAFF
TRBJ2-7,14,TRBV7-6,TRBD1,NA,TGTGCCAGCAGCTTAGGGGACAGGGGCGACGAGCAGTACTTC,CASSLGDRGDEQYF
TRBJ1-1,13,TRBV4-2,NA,NA,TGTGCCAGCAGCCTAGACAGGCTCACTGAAGCTTTCTTT,CASSLDRLTEAFF
TRBJ2-2,15,TRBV11-3,TRBD1,NA,TGTGCCAGCAGCTTGTTGACACAGGGGACCGGGGAGCTGTTTTTT,CASSLLTQGTGELFF
TRBJ1-1,12,TRBV10-1,NA,NA,TGCGCCAGCAGTACAGGCATATCGGAAGCTTTCTTT,CASSTGISEAFF
TRBJ2-7,15,TRBV5-1,TRBD1,NA,TGCGCCAGCAGCTTGGATACAGGGGGCGCCTACGAGCAGTACTTC,CASSLDTGGAYEQYF
TRBJ2-2,13,TRBV19,NA,few,TGTGCCAGTAGTATCTCGGAGACCGGGGAGCTGTTTTTT,CASSISETGELFF
TRBJ2-2,16,TRBV28,TRBD1,NA,TGTGCCAGCCGGAACGGACAGGGATTGTCGGCCGGGGAGCTGTTTTTT,CASRNGQGLSAGELFF
TRBJ1-4,15,TRBV6-1,NA,NA,TGTGCCAGCAGTGAAAGCCGGTCAACTAATGAAAAACTGTTTTTT,CASSESRSTNEKLFF
TRBJ1-2,13,TRBV18,TRBD1,NA,TGTGCCAGCTCACCCCCAGGGGGTCCTGGCTACACCTTC,CASSPPGGPGYTF
TRBJ2-7,15,TRBV5-5,TRBD2,NA,TGTGCCAGCAGCCAAGTGGGACTAGGGTCCGCCGAGCAGTACTTC,CASSQVGLGSAEQYF
TRBJ2-7,12,TRBV7-9,NA,NA,TGTGCCAGCAGTTCTACTAGCTACGAGCAGTACTTC,CASSSTSYEQYF
TRBJ2-5,17,TRBV7-9,TRBD1,NA,TGTGCCAGCAGCTCCCCCCGGACAGGGGGGACTCAAGAGACCCAGTACTTC,CASSSPRTGGTQETQYF
TRBJ2-1,13,TRBV7-4,NA,once,TGTGCCAGCACCATCTTAGGGGTGAATGAGCAGTTCTTC,CASTILGVNEQFF
TRBJ2-5,15,TRBV7-6,TRBD2,NA,TGTGCCAGCAGCTTACTGGCGGGGGGTTATGAGACCCAGTACTTC,CASSLLAGGYETQYF
TRBJ2-1,16,TRBV19,TRBD2,NA,TGTGCCAGTAGTATGTCTAGCGGGGAGGACTACAATGAGCAGTTCTTC,CASSMSSGEDYNEQFF
TRBJ2-3,16,TRBV5-4,TRBD2,NA,TGTGCCAGCAGCTCCCCCGGCGGGAGACTCACAGATACGCAGTATTTT,CASSSPGGRLTDTQYF
TRBJ2-1,18,TRBV6-1,TRBD1,NA,TGTGCCAGCAGTGATAACTCCGGGACAGGGGGCCTCTACAATGAGCAGTTCTTC,CASSDNSGTGGLYNEQFF
TRBJ1-2,14,TRBV7-9,NA,NA,TGTGCCAGCACGCGCGAGCCACCGAGCTATGGCTACACCTTC,CASTREPPSYGYTF
TRBJ2-5,16,TRBV9,NA,NA,TGTGCCAGCAGCGCCGCGACTGCCCTGGGGGCAGAGACCCAGTACTTC,CASSAATALGAETQYF